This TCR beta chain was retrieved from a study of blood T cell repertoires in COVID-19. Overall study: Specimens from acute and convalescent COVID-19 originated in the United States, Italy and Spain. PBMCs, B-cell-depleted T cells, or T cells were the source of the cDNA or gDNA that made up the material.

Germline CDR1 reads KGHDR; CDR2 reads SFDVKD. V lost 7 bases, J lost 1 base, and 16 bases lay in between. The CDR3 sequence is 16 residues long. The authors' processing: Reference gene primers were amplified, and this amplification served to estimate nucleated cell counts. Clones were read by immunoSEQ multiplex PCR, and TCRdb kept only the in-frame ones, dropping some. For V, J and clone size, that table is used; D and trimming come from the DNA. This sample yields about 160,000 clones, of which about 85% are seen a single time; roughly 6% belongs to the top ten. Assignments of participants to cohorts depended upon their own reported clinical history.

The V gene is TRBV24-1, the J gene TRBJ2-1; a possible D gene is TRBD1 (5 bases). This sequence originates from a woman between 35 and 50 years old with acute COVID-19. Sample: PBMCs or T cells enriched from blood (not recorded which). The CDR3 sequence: CATSHRRKTSYNEQFF. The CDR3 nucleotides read TGTGCCACCAGCCACAGGCGGAAAACTTCCTACAATGAGCAGTTCTTC.